This T cell receptor beta chain emerged from a study of blood T cell repertoires in COVID-19. About the research overall: There were acute and convalescent COVID-19 samples, and they came from the United States, Italy and Spain. Sources were T cells, B-cell-depleted T cells, or PBMCs; the material itself was cDNA or gDNA.

The CDR3 consists of 15 residues. Looked up from germline, CDR1 is LNHDA and CDR2 is SQIVND (reference sequence). Trimming removed 3 bases from V and 6 bases from J; junction bases left unmatched: 8. Under the authors' procedure: Reference gene primers were amplified, and this amplification served to estimate nucleated cell counts. Only in-frame clones appear in the TCRdb table, and some are missing; sequencing was by immunoSEQ multiplex PCR. V and J calls and clone size are copied from that table; D and trimming were computed from the DNA. The data contain 45,000 to 60,000 clones, 85% of them seen just once; the ten biggest clones take up under 20%.

Sequenced material: peripheral blood. This chain joins TRBV19 and TRBJ1-5; 7 bases agree with TRBD1. The source of this sequence is a human donor in a cohort sampled during active COVID-19. The CDR3 is CASSIWQGGGQPQHF. The CDR3 DNA sequence: TGTGCCAGTAGTATTTGGCAGGGGGGTGGTCAGCCCCAGCATTTT. The full variable domain, its missing parts supplied by reference TRBV19 and TRBJ1-5, is DGGITQSPKYLFRKEGQNVTLSCEQNLNHDAMYWYRQDPGQGLRLIYYSQIVNDFQKGDIAEGYSVSREKKESFPLTVTSAQKNPTAFYLCASSIWQGGGQPQHFGDGTRLSIL.